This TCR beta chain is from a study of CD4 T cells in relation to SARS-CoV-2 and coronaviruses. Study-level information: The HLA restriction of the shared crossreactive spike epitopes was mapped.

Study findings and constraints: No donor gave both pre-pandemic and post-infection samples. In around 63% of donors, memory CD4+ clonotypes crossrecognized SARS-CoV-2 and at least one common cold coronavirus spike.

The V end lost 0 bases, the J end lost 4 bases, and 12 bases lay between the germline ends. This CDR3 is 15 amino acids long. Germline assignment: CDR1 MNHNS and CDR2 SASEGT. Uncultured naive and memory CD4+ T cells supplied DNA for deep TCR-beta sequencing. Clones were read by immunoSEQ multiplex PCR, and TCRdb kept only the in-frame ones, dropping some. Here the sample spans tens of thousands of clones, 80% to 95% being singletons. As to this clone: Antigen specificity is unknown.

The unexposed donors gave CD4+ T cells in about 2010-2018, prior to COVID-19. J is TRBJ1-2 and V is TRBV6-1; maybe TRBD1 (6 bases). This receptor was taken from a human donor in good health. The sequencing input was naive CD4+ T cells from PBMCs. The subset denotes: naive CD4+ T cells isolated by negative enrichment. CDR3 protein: CASSEAGGRTYGYTF. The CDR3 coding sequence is TGTGCCAGCAGTGAAGCCGGGGGCAGGACCTATGGCTACACCTTC.